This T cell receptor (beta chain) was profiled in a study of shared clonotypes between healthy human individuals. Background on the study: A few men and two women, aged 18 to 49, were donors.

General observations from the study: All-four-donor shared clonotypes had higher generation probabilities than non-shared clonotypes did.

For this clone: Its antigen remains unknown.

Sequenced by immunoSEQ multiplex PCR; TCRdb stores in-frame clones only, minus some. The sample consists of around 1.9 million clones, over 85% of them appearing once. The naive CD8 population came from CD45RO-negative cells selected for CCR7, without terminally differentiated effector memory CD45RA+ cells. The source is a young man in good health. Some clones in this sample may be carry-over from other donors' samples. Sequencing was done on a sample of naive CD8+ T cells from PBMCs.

The CDR3 nucleotides are TGTGCCAGCAGCCCCGGGCGGGGGCCCCAGCATTTT. It translates to CASSPGRGPQHF. This rearrangement joins TRBV6-6 to TRBJ1-5; D is uncertain. The CDR3 loop spans 12 amino acids. Trimming stripped 6 bases from V and 9 bases from J, with 12 bases between. Germline V gives CDR1 MNHNY, CDR2 SVGAGI (reference sequence).